This T cell receptor (beta chain) was obtained from a study of T cells after yellow fever vaccination (dated by TCRdb to the late 2010s). In terms of the full investigation: Memory subsets (EM, EMRA, CM and Tscm) were sorted on a BD FACS Aria III using CD3, CD45RA, CCR7 and CD95 staining. The SMART-Seq v4 Ultra Low Input RNA kit was used to prepare libraries from fractions with low cell numbers. To follow T-cell clones before and after both primary and booster YFV17D yellow fever vaccination, bulk TCR alpha and beta repertoires underwent longitudinal sequencing. The cohort comprised two healthy male donors, one aged 18 to 30 and one aged 30 to 40 years. Blood samples were taken at several timepoints before and after primary and secondary immunization, and bulk PBMC replicates and cell subsets were isolated. Sorting of memory subsets took place on days 0, 15 and 45 and at 18 months after primary vaccination, as well as on days 0, 15 and 45 after the 30-year booster. Results the study describes overall, beyond this receptor: On day 0, almost all vaccine-responding clonotypes were below detection in the sorted memory subsets. A small fraction of clonotypes appeared in both the CD4 and CD8 compartments, likely as a result of convergent recombination. Most clones expanded after primary vaccination (around 96% of CD4 and 70% to 90% of CD8) were re-detected after the booster, suggesting that broad memory maintenance occurred. Compared with the primary T-cell response, the secondary T-cell response was weaker but faster, peaking on day 5 rather than day 15. Because only two donors were included in the study, the extent to which the findings can be generalized is limited. Because abundant contaminating clonotypes from the bulk population could be contained in FACS-sorted repertoires, computational filtering was required.

This clonotype was seen many times. Base qualities are not at hand, and no much larger clone is one base apart. Per the publication, the treatment or condition label means: live attenuated yellow fever vaccine strain. PBMCs were isolated from peripheral blood using a standard Ficoll-Paque protocol. For sorted memory subsets, RNA extraction was done with the RNeasy Micro Kit. TCR cDNA was made using 5'RACE template switching, a step that added a universal primer site and unique molecular identifiers. Priming for cDNA synthesis came from both the TCR alpha and TCR beta constant segments. Library amplification involved two PCR steps, and the second step added sample barcodes and sequencing adapters. Libraries were sequenced on Illumina HiSeq 2500 (2x100 bp) or NovaSeq (2x150 bp). The authors' analysis ran thus. Demultiplexing of reads and collapsing into UMI consensus sequences were performed with MIGEC, and V(D)J alignment was carried out with MiXCR. Using edgeR on replicate PBMC samples, clonotypes were called vaccine-responding if FDR was below 0.01 and the log2 fold change was above 5 up to day 15. Each bulk clonotype received a CD4 or CD8 identity based on whether the sequenced CD4 or CD8 repertoire contained that clonotype at higher abundance. To estimate how each clone was distributed across memory phenotypes, clonotype frequencies in memory subsets were weighted by the numbers of FACS-sorted cells. TCRdb reprocessed the public reads (quality trimming at Q25 with fastp, clone calling with MiXCR) and kept in-frame beta chains. Entries that share a CDR3 protein sequence are merged under the most common genes and DNA. TCRdb assigned the V and J calls; the authors' analysis was not used. Within this sample are 25,000 to 30,000 distinct CDR3 sequences, with 6.3% of them counted one time only. The ten most abundant clones make up just under 25% of the sample.

The cysteine opens and the phenylalanine closes a CDR3 of 13 amino acids. CDR3 DNA only is kept here, 39 bases in frame from base 1. The CDR1 and CDR2 encoded by the germline V gene (reference sequence) are SEHNR and FQNEAQ. Trimming takes 11 bases from V and 8 bases from J, and the germline ends sit 19 bases apart. The TCR sequence derives from a man between 25 and 39 years old who received the YFV17D yellow fever vaccine. The rearrangement joined TRBV7-9 to TRBJ2-1, with TRBD2 perhaps the D gene, on 6 matching bases. The specimen was PBMCs, either bulk or a sorted T-cell subset (CD4+, CD8+, memory, or dextramer-sorted; not recorded which), collected on the day of the yellow fever booster vaccination. The nucleotides read TGTGCCCAGGGCGGGAAGGGTGGCGATGAGCAGTTCTTC. Translation gives CAQGGKGGDEQFF.